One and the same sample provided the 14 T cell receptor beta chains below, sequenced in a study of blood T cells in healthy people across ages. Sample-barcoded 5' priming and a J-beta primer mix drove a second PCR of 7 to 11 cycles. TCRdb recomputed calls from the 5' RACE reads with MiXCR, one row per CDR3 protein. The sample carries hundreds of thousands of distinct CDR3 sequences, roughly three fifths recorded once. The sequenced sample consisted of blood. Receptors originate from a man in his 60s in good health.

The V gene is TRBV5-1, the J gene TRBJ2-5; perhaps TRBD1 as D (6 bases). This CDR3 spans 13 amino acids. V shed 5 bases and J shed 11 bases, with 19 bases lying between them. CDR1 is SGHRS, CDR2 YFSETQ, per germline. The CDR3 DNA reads TGCGCCAGCAGGATTTCACAGGGTAATGAGCAGTACTTC. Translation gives CASRISQGNEQYF.

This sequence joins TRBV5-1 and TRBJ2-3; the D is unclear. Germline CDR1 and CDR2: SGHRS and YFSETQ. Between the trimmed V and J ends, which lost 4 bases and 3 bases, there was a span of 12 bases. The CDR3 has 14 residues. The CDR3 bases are TGCGCCAGCAGCGTGGATTCAAGGACAGATACGCAGTATTTT. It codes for CASSVDSRTDTQYF.

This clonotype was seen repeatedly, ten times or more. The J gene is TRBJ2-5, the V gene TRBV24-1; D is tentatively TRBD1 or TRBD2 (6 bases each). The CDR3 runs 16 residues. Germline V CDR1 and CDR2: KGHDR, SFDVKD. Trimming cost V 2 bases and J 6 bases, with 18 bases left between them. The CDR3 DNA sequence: TGTGCCACCAGTGATTCGTCGGGAGACAGGTGGCAGACCCAGTACTTC. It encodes CATSDSSGDRWQTQYF.

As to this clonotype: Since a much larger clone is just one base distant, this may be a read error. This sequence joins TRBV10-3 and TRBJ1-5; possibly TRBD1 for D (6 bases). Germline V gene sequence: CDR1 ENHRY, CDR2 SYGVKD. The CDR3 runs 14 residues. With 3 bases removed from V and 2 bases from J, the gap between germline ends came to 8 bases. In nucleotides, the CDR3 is TGTGCCATCAGTGACAGGGGAGGCAATCAGCCCCAGCATTTT. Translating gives CAISDRGGNQPQHF.

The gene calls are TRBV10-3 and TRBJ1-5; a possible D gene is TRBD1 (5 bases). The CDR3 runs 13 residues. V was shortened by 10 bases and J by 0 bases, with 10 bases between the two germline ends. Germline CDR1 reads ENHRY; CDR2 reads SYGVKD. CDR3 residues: CATQGDSNQPQHF. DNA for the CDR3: TGTGCCACGCAGGGAGATAGCAATCAGCCCCAGCATTTT.

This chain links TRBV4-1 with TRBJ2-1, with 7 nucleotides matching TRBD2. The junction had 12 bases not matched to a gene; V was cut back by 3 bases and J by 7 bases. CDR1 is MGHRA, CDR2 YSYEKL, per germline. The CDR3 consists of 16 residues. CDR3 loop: CASSHPGGGSRNEQFF. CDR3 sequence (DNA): TGCGCCAGCAGCCACCCTGGGGGGGGTAGTCGAAATGAGCAGTTCTTC.

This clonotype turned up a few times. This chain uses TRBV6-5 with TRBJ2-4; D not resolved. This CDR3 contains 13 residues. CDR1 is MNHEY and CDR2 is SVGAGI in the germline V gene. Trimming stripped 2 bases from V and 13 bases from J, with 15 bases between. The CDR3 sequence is CASSYLPWHRQYF. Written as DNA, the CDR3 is TGTGCCAGCAGTTACCTCCCGTGGCATCGCCAGTACTTC.

Here the CDR3 DNA reads TGTGCCAGCGGCAGCGGGGGGTTACTAGCGACCCAGTACTTC. Its translation is CASGSGGLLATQYF. This chain uses TRBV3-1 with TRBJ2-5; 9 bases are shared with TRBD2. Trimming took 8 bases from V and 7 from J; bases not matched to a gene: 11. Germline assignment: CDR1 LGHDT and CDR2 YNNKEL (reference sequence). The CDR3 is made up of 14 amino acids.

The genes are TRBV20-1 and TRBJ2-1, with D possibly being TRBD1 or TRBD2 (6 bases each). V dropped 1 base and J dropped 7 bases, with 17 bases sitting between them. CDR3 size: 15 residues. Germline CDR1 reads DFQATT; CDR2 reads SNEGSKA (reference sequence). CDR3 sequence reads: CSARGGAGRWNEQFF. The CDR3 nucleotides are TGCAGTGCTAGAGGGGGGGCGGGGAGGTGGAATGAGCAGTTCTTC.

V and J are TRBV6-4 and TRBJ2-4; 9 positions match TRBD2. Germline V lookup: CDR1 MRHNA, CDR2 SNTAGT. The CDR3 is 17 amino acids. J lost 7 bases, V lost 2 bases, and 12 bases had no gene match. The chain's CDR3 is CASSDTDGSGGRNIQYF. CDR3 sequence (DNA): TGTGCCAGCAGTGACACGGACGGTAGCGGGGGTAGGAACATTCAGTACTTC.

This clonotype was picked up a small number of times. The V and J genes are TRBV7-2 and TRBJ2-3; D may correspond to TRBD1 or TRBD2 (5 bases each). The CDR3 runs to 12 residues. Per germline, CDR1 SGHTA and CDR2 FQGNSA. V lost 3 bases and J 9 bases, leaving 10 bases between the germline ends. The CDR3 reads CASSFPGPTQYF. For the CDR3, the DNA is TGTGCCAGCAGCTTTCCGGGACCGACGCAGTATTTT.

CDR3 protein: CASSPKGGSHEQYF. CDR3 sequence (DNA): TGTGCCAGCTCACCAAAGGGGGGGAGCCACGAGCAGTACTTC. This chain links TRBV18 with TRBJ2-7; a weak D match, TRBD2 (7 bases). Germline-derived CDR1 and CDR2 are KGHSH and LQKENI. The germline V and J ends were trimmed by 2 bases and 5 bases, with 13 bases remaining between them. The length of the CDR3 is 14 residues.

The CDR3 nucleotides are TGCAGCGTCCTGGGACAGGGTACCTGCGAGCAGTACTTC. Protein: CSVLGQGTCEQYF. V usage is TRBV29-1 and J usage is TRBJ2-5, with 9 bases aligning to TRBD1. The assigned J gene may be wrong: the sequence end matches TRBJ2-7 better. Germline V CDR1 and CDR2: SQVTM, ANQGSEA. This CDR3 is 13 amino acids long.

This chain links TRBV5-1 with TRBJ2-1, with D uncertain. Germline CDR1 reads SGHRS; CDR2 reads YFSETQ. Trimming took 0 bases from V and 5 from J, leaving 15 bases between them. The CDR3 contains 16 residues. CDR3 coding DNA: TGCGCCAGCAGCTTGGGCAGAGAGGCAAGCCACAATGAGCAGTTCTTC. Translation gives CASSLGREASHNEQFF.